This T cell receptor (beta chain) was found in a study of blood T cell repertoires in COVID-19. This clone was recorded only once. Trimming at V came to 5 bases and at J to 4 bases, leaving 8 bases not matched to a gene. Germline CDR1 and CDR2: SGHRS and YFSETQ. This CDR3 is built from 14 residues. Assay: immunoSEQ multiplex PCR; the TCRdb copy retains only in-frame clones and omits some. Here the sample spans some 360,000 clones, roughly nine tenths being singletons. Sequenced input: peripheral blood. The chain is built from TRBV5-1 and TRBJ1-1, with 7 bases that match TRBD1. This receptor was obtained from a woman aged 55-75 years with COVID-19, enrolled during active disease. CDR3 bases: TGCGCCAGCAGTTCCAACCCAGGGGGCACTGAAGCTTTCTTT. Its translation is CASSSNPGGTEAFF.